The entry that follows covers one T cell receptor beta chain sequence. The protocol was immunoSEQ multiplex PCR, while the TCRdb copy is restricted to in-frame clones and leaves out a portion. Of approximately 44,000 clones listed, over 70% are singletons. This specimen comes from a study of OX40 agonist ivuxolimab in advanced cancers. CDR1 LNHDA and CDR2 SQIVND come from the germline V gene (reference sequence). J was trimmed by 8 bases and V by 6 bases; bases with no gene match: 6. The CDR3 loop spans 15 amino acids. The material sequenced was CD4+ or CD8+ T cells sorted from blood, taken in a trial of the OX40 agonist ivuxolimab. V gene TRBV19 combines with J gene TRBJ2-1, with TRBD2 matching over 14 bases. The origin of this receptor is an adult with an advanced solid tumor such as melanoma, head and neck, liver or kidney cancer. DNA for the CDR3: TGTGCCAGTAGCGACGGGACTAGCGGGAGTCATGAGCAGTTCTTC. Translated, it gives CASSDGTSGSHEQFF. Looking up the rest from reference TRBV19 and TRBJ2-1 gives the full variable domain: DGGITQSPKYLFRKEGQNVTLSCEQNLNHDAMYWYRQDPGQGLRLIYYSQIVNDFQKGDIAEGYSVSREKKESFPLTVTSAQKNPTAFYLCASSDGTSGSHEQFFGPGTRLTVL.